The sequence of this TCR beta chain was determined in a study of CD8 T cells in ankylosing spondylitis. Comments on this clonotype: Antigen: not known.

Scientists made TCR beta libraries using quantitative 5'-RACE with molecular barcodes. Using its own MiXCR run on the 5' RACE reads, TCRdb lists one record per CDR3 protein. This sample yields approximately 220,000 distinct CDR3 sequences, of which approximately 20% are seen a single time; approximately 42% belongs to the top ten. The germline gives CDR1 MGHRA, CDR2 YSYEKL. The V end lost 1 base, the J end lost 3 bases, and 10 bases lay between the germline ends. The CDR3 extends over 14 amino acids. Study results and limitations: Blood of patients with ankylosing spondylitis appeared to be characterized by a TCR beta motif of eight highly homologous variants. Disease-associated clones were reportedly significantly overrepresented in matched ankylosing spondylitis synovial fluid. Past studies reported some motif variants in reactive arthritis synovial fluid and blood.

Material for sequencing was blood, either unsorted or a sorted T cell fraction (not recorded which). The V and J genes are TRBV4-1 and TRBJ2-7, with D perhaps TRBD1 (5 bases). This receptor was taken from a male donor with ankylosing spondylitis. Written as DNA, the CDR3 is TGCGCCAGCAGCCAAGTTGGCAGGGACTACGAGCAGTACTTC. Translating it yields CASSQVGRDYEQYF.